This T cell receptor beta chain was captured in a study of blood T cell repertoires in COVID-19. About the study: Sites in the United States, Italy and Spain provided acute and convalescent COVID-19 samples. T cells, B-cell-depleted T cells, or PBMCs supplied cDNA or gDNA.

The germline CDR1 and CDR2 sequences are MDHEN and SYDVKM. Trimming at V came to 6 bases and at J to 3 bases, leaving 10 bases not matched to a gene. This CDR3 is built from 16 residues. In the source study's methods: Estimated nucleated cell counts came from reference gene primer amplification. Assay used: immunoSEQ multiplex PCR; TCRdb lists only in-frame clones, some missing. V and J calls and clone size are copied from that table; D and trimming were computed from the DNA. The repertoire holds roughly 100,000 clones, about 82% seen once, with roughly 25% in the top ten. The clonotype comes from a human donor in a cohort sampled during active COVID-19. The sequenced material came from peripheral blood. The V call is TRBV28, the J call TRBJ1-2, with 10 bases lining up with TRBD1. Here the CDR3 reads CASRDSNGQGDYGYTF. DNA of the CDR3: TGTGCCAGCAGGGACTCAAACGGACAGGGGGACTATGGCTACACCTTC.